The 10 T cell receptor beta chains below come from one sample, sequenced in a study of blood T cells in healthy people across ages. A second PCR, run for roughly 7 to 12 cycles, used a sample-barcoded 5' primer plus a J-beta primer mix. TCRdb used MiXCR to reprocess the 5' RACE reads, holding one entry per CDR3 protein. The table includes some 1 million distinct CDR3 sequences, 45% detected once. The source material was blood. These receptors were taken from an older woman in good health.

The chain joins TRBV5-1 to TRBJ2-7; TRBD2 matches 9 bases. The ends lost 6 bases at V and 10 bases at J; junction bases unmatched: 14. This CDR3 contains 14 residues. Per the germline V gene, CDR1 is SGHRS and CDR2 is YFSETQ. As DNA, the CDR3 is TGCGCCAGCACTGTGACTAGCGGTGACATCCCCCAGTACTTC. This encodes CASTVTSGDIPQYF.

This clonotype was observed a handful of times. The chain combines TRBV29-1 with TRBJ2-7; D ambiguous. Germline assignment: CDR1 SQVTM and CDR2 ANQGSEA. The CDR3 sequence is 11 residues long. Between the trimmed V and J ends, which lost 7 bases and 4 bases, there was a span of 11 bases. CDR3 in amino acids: CSAEAGYEQYF. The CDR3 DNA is TGCAGCGCTGAGGCAGGATACGAGCAGTACTTC.

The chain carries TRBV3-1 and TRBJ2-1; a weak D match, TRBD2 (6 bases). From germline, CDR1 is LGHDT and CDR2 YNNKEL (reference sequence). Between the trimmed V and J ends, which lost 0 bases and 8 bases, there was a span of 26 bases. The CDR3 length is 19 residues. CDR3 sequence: CASSQDVGGWRTGSDEQFF. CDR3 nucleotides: TGTGCCAGCAGCCAAGACGTGGGAGGTTGGAGGACCGGGTCTGATGAGCAGTTCTTC.

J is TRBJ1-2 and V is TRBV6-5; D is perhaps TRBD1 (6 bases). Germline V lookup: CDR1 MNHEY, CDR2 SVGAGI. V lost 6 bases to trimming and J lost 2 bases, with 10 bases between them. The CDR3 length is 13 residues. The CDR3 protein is CASRIGTNYGYTF. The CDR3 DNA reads TGTGCCAGCAGAATTGGGACAAACTATGGCTACACCTTC.

DNA of the CDR3: TGCAGTGCTAGTTCCCCGGGACTAGCCGTGGAGACCCAGTACTTC. Its protein product is CSASSPGLAVETQYF. The J gene is TRBJ2-5, the V gene TRBV20-1; 9 bases are shared with TRBD2. Germline V CDR1 and CDR2: DFQATT, SNEGSKA (reference sequence). Germline trimming cut 3 bases from V and 5 bases from J; bases unmatched to any gene: 10. The CDR3 has 15 amino acids.

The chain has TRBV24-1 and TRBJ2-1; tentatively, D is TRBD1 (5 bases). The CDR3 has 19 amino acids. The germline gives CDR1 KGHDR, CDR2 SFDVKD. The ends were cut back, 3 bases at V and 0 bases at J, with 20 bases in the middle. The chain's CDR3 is CATSDANPDSASSYNEQFF. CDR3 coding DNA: TGTGCCACCAGTGATGCGAACCCAGACAGTGCCAGCTCCTACAATGAGCAGTTCTTC.

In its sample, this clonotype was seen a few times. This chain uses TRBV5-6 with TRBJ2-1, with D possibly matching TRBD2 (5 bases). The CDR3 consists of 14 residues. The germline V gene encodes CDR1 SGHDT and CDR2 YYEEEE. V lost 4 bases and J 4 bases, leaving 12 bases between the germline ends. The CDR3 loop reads CASSVLTSYNEQFF. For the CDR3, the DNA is TGTGCCAGCAGCGTTTTAACTAGTTACAATGAGCAGTTCTTC. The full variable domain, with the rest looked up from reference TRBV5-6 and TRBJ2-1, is DAGVTQSPTHLIKTRGQQVTLRCSPKSGHDTVSWYQQALGQGPQFIFQYYEEEERQRGNFPDRFSGHQFPNYSSELNVNALLLGDSALYLCASSVLTSYNEQFFGPGTRLTVL.

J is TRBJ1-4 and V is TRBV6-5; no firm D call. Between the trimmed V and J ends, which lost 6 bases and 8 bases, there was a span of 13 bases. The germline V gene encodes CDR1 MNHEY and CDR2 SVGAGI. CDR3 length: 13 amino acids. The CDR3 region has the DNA TGTGCCAGCAGCGCCGGACCCCTGGAAAAACTGTTTTTT. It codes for CASSAGPLEKLFF.

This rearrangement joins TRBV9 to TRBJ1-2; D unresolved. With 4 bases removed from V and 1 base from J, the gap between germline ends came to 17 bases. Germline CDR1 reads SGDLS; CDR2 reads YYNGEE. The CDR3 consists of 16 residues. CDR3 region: CASSSFSGKVNYGYTF. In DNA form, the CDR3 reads TGTGCCAGCAGCTCCTTTAGCGGGAAGGTTAACTATGGCTACACCTTC.

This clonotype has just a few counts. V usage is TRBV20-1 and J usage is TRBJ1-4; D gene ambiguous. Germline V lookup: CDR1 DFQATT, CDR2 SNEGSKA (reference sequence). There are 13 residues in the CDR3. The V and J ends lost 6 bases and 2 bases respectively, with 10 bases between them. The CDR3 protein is CSALNSTNEKLFF. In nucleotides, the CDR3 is TGCAGTGCCCTAAATTCTACTAATGAAAAACTGTTTTTT.